Below, 14 T cell receptor beta chains from the same sample are listed, as sequenced in a study of blood T cells in healthy people across ages. For the second PCR, which ran for about 6 to 11 cycles, a sample-barcoded 5' primer and a J-beta primer mix were used. TCRdb itself ran the 5' RACE reads through MiXCR, one entry per CDR3 protein. The sample carries 760,000 or so distinct CDR3 sequences, around 25% recorded once. The same specimen was also included in a second study, on T cells of mothers and their children.

The sequenced material came from blood. Receptor source: a boy between 10 and 17 years old in good health.

This clonotype was recorded a few times. The chain employs TRBV28 and TRBJ2-6; D may be TRBD1 (6 bases). CDR3 length: 17 residues. V lost 7 bases and J lost 3, with 19 bases in between. In germline, CDR1 is MDHEN, CDR2 SYDVKM. The CDR3 DNA follows: TGTGCCAGCAACCACCCGGTACAGGGTAGTGGGGCCAACGTCCTGACTTTC. This codes for CASNHPVQGSGANVLTF.

The chain is built from TRBV29-1 and TRBJ2-5; no clear D. CDR1 is SQVTM and CDR2 is ANQGSEA in the germline V gene. V lost 7 bases and J lost 1, with 13 bases in between. The CDR3 runs 13 residues. CDR3 residues: CSARSLSQETQYF. The CDR3 DNA reads as TGCAGCGCCAGGTCCCTTAGCCAAGAGACCCAGTACTTC.

Worth noting for this clonotype: The CDR3 does not close with the conserved phenylalanine or tryptophan, likely indicating a read error. This chain joins TRBV28 and TRBJ1-1; D not certain. The length of the CDR3 is 14 residues. Deletions cut 9 bases from V and 2 bases from J, with 16 bases between. CDR1 is MDHEN and CDR2 is SYDVKM in the germline V gene. CDR3 sequence (DNA): TGTGCCAGTCTTAGACACTCGCTAAACACTGAAGCTTTCATT. This encodes CASLRHSLNTEAFI.

This chain's CDR3 is CASSLEVTQSDTQYF. CDR3 coding DNA: TGTGCCAGCAGTTTAGAGGTAACCCAGTCGGATACGCAGTATTTT. The gene calls are TRBV27 and TRBJ2-3, with no clear D. The CDR3 extends over 15 amino acids. Germline V CDR1 and CDR2: MNHEY, SMNVEV (reference sequence). The V and J ends lost 2 bases and 6 bases respectively, with 15 bases between them.

The chain is built from TRBV20-1 and TRBJ2-5; D is ambiguous. The better agreement between TRBJ2-7 and the DNA end casts doubt on the J call. The CDR3 runs 13 residues. Germline-derived CDR1 and CDR2 are DFQATT and SNEGSKA (reference sequence). CDR3 loop: CSARAGLGYEQYF. In DNA, the CDR3 is TGCAGTGCTAGAGCTGGGTTGGGCTACGAGCAGTACTTC.

This chain joins TRBV20-1 and TRBJ1-5; 9 nucleotides line up with TRBD1. CDR1 is DFQATT and CDR2 is SNEGSKA in the germline V gene (reference sequence). This CDR3 comprises 18 residues. V gave up 1 base and J gave up 2 bases; unmatched junction bases: 12. DNA of the CDR3: TGCAGTGCTAGAGCCTCCGGGACAGGGAGGCGAGGCAATCAGCCCCAGCATTTT. Translated, it gives CSARASGTGRRGNQPQHF.

V and J are TRBV7-2 and TRBJ1-5, with D tentatively TRBD1 (5 bases). Germline V gives CDR1 SGHTA, CDR2 FQGNSA. The CDR3 is 14 amino acids. Trimming cost V 2 bases and J 5 bases, with 10 bases left between them. Here the CDR3 DNA reads TGTGCCAGCAGCTTATATGACAGATATCAGCCCCAGCATTTT. Its translation: CASSLYDRYQPQHF. Drawing the rest from reference TRBV7-2 and TRBJ1-5, the complete variable domain is GAGVSQSPSNKVTEKGKDVELRCDPISGHTALYWYRQSLGQGLEFLIYFQGNSAPDKSGLPSDRFSAERTGGSVSTLTIQRTQQEDSAVYLCASSLYDRYQPQHFGDGTRLSIL.

This clonotype showed up just once. CDR3 in DNA: TGTGCCACGTCGACAGTCTACAATGAGCAGTTCTTC. It yields the protein CATSTVYNEQFF. The rearrangement uses TRBV10-3 and TRBJ2-1, with TRBD1 as a possible D gene (5 bases). The CDR3 sequence is 12 residues long. Looked up from germline, CDR1 is ENHRY and CDR2 is SYGVKD. Trimming took off 10 bases at V and 3 bases at J, with 10 bases between the two ends.

This clonotype has just a few counts. This chain links TRBV7-8 with TRBJ2-3; a possible D gene is TRBD2 (5 bases). The CDR3 has 13 amino acids. The germline V and J ends were trimmed by 8 bases and 6 bases, with 15 bases remaining between them. Germline lookup yields CDR1 SGHVS and CDR2 FQNEAQ. This CDR3 is CASHAGLKDTQYF. CDR3 coding DNA: TGTGCCAGCCATGCGGGTTTGAAGGATACGCAGTATTTT.

This clonotype has only a few counts. The junction departs from the called germline gene at one end, perhaps through a read error. The V and J genes are TRBV7-2 and TRBJ2-5, with TRBD1 as a possible D gene (6 bases). This CDR3 has 13 residues. Per the germline V gene, CDR1 is SGHTA and CDR2 is FQGNSA. Here the CDR3 reads CASSLAGGETQCF. The CDR3 DNA is TGTGCCAGCAGCTTAGCAGGGGGAGAGACCCAGTGCTTC.

The chain has TRBV28 and TRBJ1-3; D not resolved. The germline gives CDR1 MDHEN, CDR2 SYDVKM. V lost 3 bases, J lost 1 base, and 7 bases lay in between. This CDR3 is 14 amino acids long. The CDR3 here is CASSFYSSGNTIYF. CDR3 in DNA: TGTGCCAGCAGTTTTTACAGTTCTGGAAACACCATATATTTT.

Note on this clonotype: A single base separates this from a much larger clone, so it may be a read error. This chain links TRBV12-3 or TRBV12-4 with TRBJ2-1, with D hard to call. The CDR3 loop spans 11 amino acids. V was shortened by 6 bases and J by 5 bases, with 5 bases between the two germline ends. CDR3 in DNA: TGTGCCAGCAGCTACAACAATGAGCAGTTCTTC. Residues: CASSYNNEQFF.

This clonotype has more than one count but fewer than ten. This chain links TRBV5-1 with TRBJ2-1; 11 bases map to TRBD2. This CDR3 contains 17 residues. Germline CDR1 is SGHRS and CDR2 is YFSETQ. The V segment lost 0 bases and the J segment 5 bases; nucleotides outside the gene matches: 7. CDR3 in DNA: TGCGCCAGCAGCTTGGGAGTCCTAGCGGGAGGTGACAATGAGCAGTTCTTC. Translation: CASSLGVLAGGDNEQFF.

The J gene is TRBJ2-3, the V gene TRBV13; D gene ambiguous. Germline V lookup: CDR1 PRHDT, CDR2 FYEKMQ (reference sequence). Trimming took off 7 bases at V and 2 bases at J, with 19 bases between the two ends. The CDR3 covers 16 residues. CDR3 in DNA: TGTGCCAGCAACCGAGCAACGTCCTCACACACAGATACGCAGTATTTT. Protein product: CASNRATSSHTDTQYF.